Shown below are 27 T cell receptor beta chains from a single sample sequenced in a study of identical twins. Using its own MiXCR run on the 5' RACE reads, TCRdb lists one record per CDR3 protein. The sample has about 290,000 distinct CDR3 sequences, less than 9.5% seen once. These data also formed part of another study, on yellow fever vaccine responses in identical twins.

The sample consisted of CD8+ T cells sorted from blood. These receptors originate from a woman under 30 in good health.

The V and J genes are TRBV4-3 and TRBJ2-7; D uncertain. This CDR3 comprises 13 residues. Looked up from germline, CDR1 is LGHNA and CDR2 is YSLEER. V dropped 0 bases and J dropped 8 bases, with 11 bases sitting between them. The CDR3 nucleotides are TGCGCCAGCAGCCAAGATCTGAACAATCAGCAGTACTTC. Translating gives CASSQDLNNQQYF.

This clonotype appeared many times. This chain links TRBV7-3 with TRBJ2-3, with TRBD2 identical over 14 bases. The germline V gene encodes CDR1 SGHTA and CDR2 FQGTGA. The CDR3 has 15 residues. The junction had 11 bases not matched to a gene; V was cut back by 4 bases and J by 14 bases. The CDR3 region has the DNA TGTGCCAGCAGCTCAGACGGGACTAGCGGGGGCTTCGTGTATTTT. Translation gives CASSSDGTSGGFVYF.

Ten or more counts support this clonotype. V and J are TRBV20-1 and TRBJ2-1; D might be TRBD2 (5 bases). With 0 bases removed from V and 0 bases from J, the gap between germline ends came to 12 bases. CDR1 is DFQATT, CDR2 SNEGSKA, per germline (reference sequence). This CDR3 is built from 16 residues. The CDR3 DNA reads TGCAGTGCTAGAGATCAGCCGGAGGTCTCCTACAATGAGCAGTTCTTC. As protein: CSARDQPEVSYNEQFF.

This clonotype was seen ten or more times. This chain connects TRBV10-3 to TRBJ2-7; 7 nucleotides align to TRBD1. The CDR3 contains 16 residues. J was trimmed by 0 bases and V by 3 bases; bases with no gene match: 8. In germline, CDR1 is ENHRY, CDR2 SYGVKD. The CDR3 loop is CAISDYVGQSSYEQYF. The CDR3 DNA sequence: TGTGCCATCAGTGACTATGTGGGACAGAGCTCCTACGAGCAGTACTTC.

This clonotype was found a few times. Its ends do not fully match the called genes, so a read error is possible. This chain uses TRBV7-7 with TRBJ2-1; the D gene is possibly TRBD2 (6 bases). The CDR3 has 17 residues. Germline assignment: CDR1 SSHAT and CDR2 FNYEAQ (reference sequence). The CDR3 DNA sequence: TGTGCTAGCAGCTTAGGGCCGGGACTCGGTTCCTACAATGAGCAGTTCTTC. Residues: CASSLGPGLGSYNEQFF.

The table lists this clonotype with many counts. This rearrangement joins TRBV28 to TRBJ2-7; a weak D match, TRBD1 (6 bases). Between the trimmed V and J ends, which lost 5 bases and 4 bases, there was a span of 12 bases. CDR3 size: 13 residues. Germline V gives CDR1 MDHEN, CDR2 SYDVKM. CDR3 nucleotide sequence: TGTGCCAGCAGTCCGGGGACAAATTACGAGCAGTACTTC. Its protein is CASSPGTNYEQYF.

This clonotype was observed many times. The CDR3 region has the DNA TGTGCCATCAGTGGGCCGGGACTAGCCGACGAGCAGTACTTC. It specifies CAISGPGLADEQYF. V is TRBV10-3 and J is TRBJ2-7, with 9 bases lining up with TRBD2. Germline V lookup: CDR1 ENHRY, CDR2 SYGVKD. V was pared by 4 bases and J by 5 bases, with 6 bases of the junction left unmatched. The CDR3 totals 14 residues.

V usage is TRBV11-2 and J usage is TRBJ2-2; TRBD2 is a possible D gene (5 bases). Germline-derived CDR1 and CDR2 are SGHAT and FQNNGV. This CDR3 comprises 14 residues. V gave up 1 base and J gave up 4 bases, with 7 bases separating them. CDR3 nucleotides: TGTGCCAGCAGCTTAGGAGGGAGCACCGGGGAGCTGTTTTTT. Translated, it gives CASSLGGSTGELFF.

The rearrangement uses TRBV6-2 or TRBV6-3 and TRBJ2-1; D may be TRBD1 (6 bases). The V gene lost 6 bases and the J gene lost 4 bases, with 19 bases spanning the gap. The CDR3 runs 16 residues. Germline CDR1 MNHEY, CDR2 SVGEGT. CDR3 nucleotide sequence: TGTGCCAGCAGCCCCGTCGGGGCAGGGGAGTACAATGAGCAGTTCTTC. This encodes CASSPVGAGEYNEQFF.

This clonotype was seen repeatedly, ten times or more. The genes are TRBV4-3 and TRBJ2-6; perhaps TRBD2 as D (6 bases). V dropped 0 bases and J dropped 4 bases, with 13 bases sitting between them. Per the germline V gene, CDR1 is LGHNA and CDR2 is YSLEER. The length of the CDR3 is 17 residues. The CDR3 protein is CASSQEGGAAGANVLTF. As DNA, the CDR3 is TGCGCCAGCAGCCAAGAGGGCGGGGCGGCCGGGGCCAACGTCCTGACTTTC.

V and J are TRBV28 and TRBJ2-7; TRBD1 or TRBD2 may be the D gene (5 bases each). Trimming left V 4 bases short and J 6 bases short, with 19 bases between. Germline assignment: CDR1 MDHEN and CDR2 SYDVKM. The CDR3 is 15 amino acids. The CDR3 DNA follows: TGTGCCAGCAGTTCCACGAACTCCTACGGGGCCGAGCAGTACTTC. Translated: CASSSTNSYGAEQYF.

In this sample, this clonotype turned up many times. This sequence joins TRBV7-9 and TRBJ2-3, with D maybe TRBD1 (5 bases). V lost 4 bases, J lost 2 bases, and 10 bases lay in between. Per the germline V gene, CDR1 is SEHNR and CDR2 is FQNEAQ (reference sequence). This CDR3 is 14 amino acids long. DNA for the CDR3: TGTGCCAGCAGCTCCAAGGGGTACACAGATACGCAGTATTTT. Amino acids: CASSSKGYTDTQYF.

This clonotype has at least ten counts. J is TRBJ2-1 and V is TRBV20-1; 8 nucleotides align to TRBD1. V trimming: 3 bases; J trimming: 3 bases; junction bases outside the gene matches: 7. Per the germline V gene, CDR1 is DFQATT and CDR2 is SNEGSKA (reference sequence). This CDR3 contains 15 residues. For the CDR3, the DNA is TGCAGTGCTAGTTTCGCGGGACAGGACTACAATGAGCAGTTCTTC. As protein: CSASFAGQDYNEQFF.

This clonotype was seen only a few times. As DNA, the CDR3 is TGTGCCAGTGGATCAAGGGTGGCGTGGACCCAGTACTTC. Its translation is CASGSRVAWTQYF. The chain recombines TRBV28 with TRBJ2-5; D remains unclear. The V and J ends lost 9 bases and 7 bases respectively, with 18 bases between them. This CDR3 contains 13 residues. Germline CDR1 reads MDHEN; CDR2 reads SYDVKM.

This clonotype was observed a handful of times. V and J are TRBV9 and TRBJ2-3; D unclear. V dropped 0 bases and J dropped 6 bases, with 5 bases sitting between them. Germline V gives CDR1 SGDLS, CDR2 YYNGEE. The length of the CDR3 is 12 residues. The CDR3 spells CASSVGVDTQYF. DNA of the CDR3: TGTGCCAGCAGCGTAGGAGTGGATACGCAGTATTTT.

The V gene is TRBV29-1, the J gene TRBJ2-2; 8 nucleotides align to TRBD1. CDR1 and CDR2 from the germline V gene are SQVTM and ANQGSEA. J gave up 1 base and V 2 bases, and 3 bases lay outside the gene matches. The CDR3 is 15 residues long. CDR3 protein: CSVELDRENTGELFF. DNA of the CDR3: TGCAGCGTTGAACTGGACAGGGAGAACACCGGGGAGCTGTTTTTT.

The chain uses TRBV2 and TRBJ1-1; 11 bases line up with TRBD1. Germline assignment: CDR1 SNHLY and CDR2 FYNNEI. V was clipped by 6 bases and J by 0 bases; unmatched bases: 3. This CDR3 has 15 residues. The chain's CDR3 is CASRRTGGMNTEAFF. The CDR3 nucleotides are TGTGCCAGCAGAAGGACAGGGGGCATGAACACTGAAGCTTTCTTT.

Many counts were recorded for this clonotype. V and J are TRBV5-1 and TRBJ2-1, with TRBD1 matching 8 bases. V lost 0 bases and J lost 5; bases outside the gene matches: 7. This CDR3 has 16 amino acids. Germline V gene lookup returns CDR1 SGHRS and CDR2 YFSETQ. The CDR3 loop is CASSLGADRVDNEQFF. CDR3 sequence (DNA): TGCGCCAGCAGCTTGGGGGCGGACAGGGTGGACAATGAGCAGTTCTTC.

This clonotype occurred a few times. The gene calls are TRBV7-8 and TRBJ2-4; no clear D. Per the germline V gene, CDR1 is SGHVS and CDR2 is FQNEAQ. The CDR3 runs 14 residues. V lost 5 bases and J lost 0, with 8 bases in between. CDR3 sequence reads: CASSPTPAKNIQYF. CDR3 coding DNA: TGTGCCAGCAGCCCTACTCCAGCCAAAAACATTCAGTACTTC. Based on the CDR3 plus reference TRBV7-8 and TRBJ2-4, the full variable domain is GAGVSQSPRYKVAKRGQDVALRCDPISGHVSLFWYQQALGQGPEFLTYFQNEAQLDKSGLPSDRFFAERPEGSVSTLKIQRTQQEDSAVYLCASSPTPAKNIQYFGAGTRLSVL.

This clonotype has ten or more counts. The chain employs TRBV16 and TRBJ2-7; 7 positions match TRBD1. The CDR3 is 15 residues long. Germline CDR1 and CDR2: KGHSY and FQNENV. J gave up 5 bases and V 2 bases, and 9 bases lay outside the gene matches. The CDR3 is CASSQPATGVDEQYF. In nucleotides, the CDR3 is TGTGCCAGCAGCCAACCCGCCACAGGGGTTGACGAGCAGTACTTC. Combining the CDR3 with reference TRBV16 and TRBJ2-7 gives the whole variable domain GEEVAQTPKHLVRGEGQKAKLYCAPIKGHSYVFWYQQVLKNEFKFLISFQNENVFDETGMPKERFSAKCLPNSPCSLEIQATKLEDSAVYFCASSQPATGVDEQYFGPGTRLTVT.

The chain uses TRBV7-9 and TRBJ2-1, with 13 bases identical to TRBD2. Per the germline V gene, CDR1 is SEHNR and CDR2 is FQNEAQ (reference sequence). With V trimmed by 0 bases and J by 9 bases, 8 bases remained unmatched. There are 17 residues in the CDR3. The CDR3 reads CASSLASGLAGASEQFF. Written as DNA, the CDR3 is TGTGCCAGCAGCTTAGCATCAGGACTAGCGGGGGCTAGTGAGCAGTTCTTC.

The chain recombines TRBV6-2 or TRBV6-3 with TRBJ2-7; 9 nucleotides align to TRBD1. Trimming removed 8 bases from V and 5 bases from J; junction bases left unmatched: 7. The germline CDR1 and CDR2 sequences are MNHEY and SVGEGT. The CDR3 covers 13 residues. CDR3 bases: TGTGCCAGCGTCGGGGGACAGGGTCACGAGCAGTACTTC. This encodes CASVGGQGHEQYF.

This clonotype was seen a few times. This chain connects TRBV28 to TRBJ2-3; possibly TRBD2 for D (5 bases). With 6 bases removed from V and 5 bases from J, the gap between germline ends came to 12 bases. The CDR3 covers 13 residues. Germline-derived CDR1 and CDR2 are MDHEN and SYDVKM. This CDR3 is CASSLMREDTQYF. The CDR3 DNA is TGTGCCAGCAGCCTTATGAGGGAAGATACGCAGTATTTT.

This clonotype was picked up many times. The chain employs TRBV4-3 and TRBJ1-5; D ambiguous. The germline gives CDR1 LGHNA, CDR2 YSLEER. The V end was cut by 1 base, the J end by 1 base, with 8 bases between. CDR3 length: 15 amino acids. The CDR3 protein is CASSQGLGSNQPQHF. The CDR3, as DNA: TGCGCCAGCAGCCAAGGGCTCGGAAGCAATCAGCCCCAGCATTTT.

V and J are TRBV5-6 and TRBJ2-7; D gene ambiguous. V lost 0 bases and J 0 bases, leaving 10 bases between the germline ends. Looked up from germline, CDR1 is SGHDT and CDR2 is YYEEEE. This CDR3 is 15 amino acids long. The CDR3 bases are TGTGCCAGCAGCTTGGACAGTTGGGACTCCTACGAGCAGTACTTC. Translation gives CASSLDSWDSYEQYF.

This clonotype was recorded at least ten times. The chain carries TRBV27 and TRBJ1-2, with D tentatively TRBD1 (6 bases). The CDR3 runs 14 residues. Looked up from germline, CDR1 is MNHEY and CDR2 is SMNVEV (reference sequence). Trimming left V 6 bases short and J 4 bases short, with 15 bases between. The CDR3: CASSPGGGAYGYTF. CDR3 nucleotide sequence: TGTGCCAGCAGCCCCGGGGGGGGCGCCTATGGCTACACCTTC.

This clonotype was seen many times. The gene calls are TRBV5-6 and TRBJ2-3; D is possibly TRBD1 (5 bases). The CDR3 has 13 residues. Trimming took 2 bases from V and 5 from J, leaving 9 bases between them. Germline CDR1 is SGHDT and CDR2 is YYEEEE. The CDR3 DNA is TGTGCCAGCAGCTTAGGGGTTGGAGATACGCAGTATTTT. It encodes CASSLGVGDTQYF.